Below are 10 T cell receptor beta chains sequenced from a single sample in a study of beta chain features in type 1 diabetes. Isolated RNA was reverse transcribed in full, so expressed TCRB transcripts were sequenced. Sequenced by immunoSEQ multiplex PCR; TCRdb stores in-frame clones only, minus some. There are under 500,000 clones in the sample; 30% occur only once, and 0.05% to 0.07% lies in the top ten. The sample taken for sequencing was naive CD4+ T cells from blood. These receptors were obtained from a man younger than 35 in good health.

This clone has just a few counts. This rearrangement joins TRBV11-2 to TRBJ2-1; D unclear. Trimming took 5 bases from V and 9 from J, leaving 11 bases between them. This CDR3 region has 12 residues. CDR1 SGHAT and CDR2 FQNNGV come from the germline V gene. DNA for the CDR3: TGTGCCAGCAGCCCGAACCCGGGTGAGCAGTTCTTC. Translating it yields CASSPNPGEQFF.

This sequence joins TRBV30 and TRBJ2-7; D not certain. The CDR3 contains 15 residues. Germline loops: CDR1 GTSNPN, CDR2 SVGIG (reference sequence). V shed 3 bases and J shed 1 base, with 16 bases lying between them. CDR3 sequence reads: CAWRAGQMYSYEQYF. The CDR3 DNA is TGTGCCTGGAGGGCAGGTCAAATGTATTCCTACGAGCAGTACTTC.

J is TRBJ2-6 and V is TRBV6-6; D is unresolved. The V gene lost 4 bases and the J gene lost 0 bases, with 7 bases spanning the gap. CDR3 length: 15 residues. The germline V gene encodes CDR1 MNHNY and CDR2 SVGAGI (reference sequence). CDR3 loop: CASSLGLSGANVLTF. The CDR3 bases are TGTGCCAGCAGTTTAGGCCTCTCTGGGGCCAACGTCCTGACTTTC.

This sequence joins TRBV7-2 and TRBJ2-3, with D perhaps TRBD2 (7 bases). From germline, CDR1 is SGHTA and CDR2 FQGNSA. V lost 7 bases, J lost 4 bases, and 15 bases lay in between. CDR3 length: 14 amino acids. Here the CDR3 DNA reads TGTGCCAGCAAAAGGGGGAGGGCCTCAGATACGCAGTATTTT. This gives the protein CASKRGRASDTQYF.

V gene TRBV7-9 combines with J gene TRBJ2-1; D might be TRBD1 or TRBD2, each matching 5 bases. V was clipped by 1 base and J by 3 bases, with 7 bases between them. Germline V gene data show CDR1 as SEHNR and CDR2 as FQNEAQ (reference sequence). This CDR3 comprises 14 residues. This chain's CDR3 is CASSLVGVYNEQFF. CDR3 bases: TGTGCCAGCAGCTTAGTGGGGGTCTACAATGAGCAGTTCTTC.

The rearrangement uses TRBV4-1 and TRBJ2-7; 7 bases fit TRBD1. J was trimmed by 0 bases and V by 1 base; bases with no gene match: 6. The CDR3 runs 16 residues. CDR1 and CDR2 from the germline V gene are MGHRA and YSYEKL. In DNA form, the CDR3 reads TGCGCCAGCAGCCAAGGCAGGGGGACCGGCTCCTACGAGCAGTACTTC. The encoded protein is CASSQGRGTGSYEQYF.

The gene calls are TRBV29-1 and TRBJ1-2; TRBD1 matches 11 bases. V shed 0 bases and J 6 bases; nucleotides not matched to a gene: 3. Germline V gene lookup returns CDR1 SQVTM and CDR2 ANQGSEA. The CDR3 has 14 residues. The DNA for the CDR3 is TGCAGCGTTGAAGAAGGGGACAGGGGGAATGGCTACACCTTC. This encodes CSVEEGDRGNGYTF.

The V call is TRBV19, the J call TRBJ2-2, with 12 bases identical to TRBD2. V shed 3 bases, J shed 3 bases, and the junction held 5 bases outside the gene matches. This CDR3 has 17 residues. CDR1 and CDR2 (germline): LNHDA, SQIVND (reference sequence). In DNA form, the CDR3 reads TGTGCCAGTAGTATTGCTAGCGGGAGGGCCTACACCGGGGAGCTGTTTTTT. Translating gives CASSIASGRAYTGELFF.

The V call is TRBV5-6, the J call TRBJ1-4, with D unclear. This CDR3 has 14 residues. Germline V CDR1 and CDR2: SGHDT, YYEEEE. The V and J ends lost 3 bases and 8 bases respectively, with 14 bases between them. As DNA, the CDR3 is TGTGCCAGCAGCTCCGGGCGCCTTCAGGAAAAACTGTTTTTT. Translation: CASSSGRLQEKLFF.

The CDR3 loop is CASSLGRVNYGYTF. The CDR3 DNA follows: TGTGCCAGCAGCCTGGGACGGGTCAACTATGGCTACACCTTC. This sequence joins TRBV5-6 and TRBJ1-2; D is possibly TRBD1 (5 bases). The V gene's germline CDR1 is SGHDT and CDR2 YYEEEE. Trimming removed 4 bases from V and 2 bases from J, with 12 bases in between. The CDR3 length is 14 residues.